The 15 T cell receptor beta chains below all came from one sample that was sequenced in a study of shared clonotypes between healthy human individuals. Assay used: immunoSEQ multiplex PCR; TCRdb lists only in-frame clones, some missing. The data show over a million clones, about four fifths seen once. The sample consisted of memory CD4+ T cells from PBMCs. The subset: CD45RA-negative fraction. The receptors here all came from a man younger than 30 in good health. Some clones in this sample may be carry-over from other donors' samples.

The J gene is TRBJ2-7, the V gene TRBV7-9, with TRBD1 matching over 11 bases. CDR1 and CDR2 from the germline V gene are SEHNR and FQNEAQ (reference sequence). This CDR3 spans 15 amino acids. The J segment lost 8 bases and the V segment lost 5 bases, leaving 11 bases of the junction unmatched. The CDR3 DNA reads as TGTGCCAGCAGCCAGATGGGACAGGGGGTAGAAAAGCAGTACTTC. Amino acids: CASSQMGQGVEKQYF.

The chain links TRBV6-6 to TRBJ1-1, with 9 bases that match TRBD1. Germline CDR1 MNHNY, CDR2 SVGAGI (reference sequence). V trimming: 5 bases; J trimming: 3 bases; junction bases outside the gene matches: 7. The CDR3 covers 15 residues. The CDR3 loop is CASSQQGAGDTEAFF. The DNA for the CDR3 is TGTGCCAGCAGTCAACAGGGGGCGGGAGACACTGAAGCTTTCTTT.

The chain is built from TRBV6-1 and TRBJ2-3; D possibly corresponds to TRBD2 (7 bases). Germline-derived CDR1 and CDR2 are MNHNS and SASEGT. The CDR3 consists of 14 residues. Trimming left V 6 bases short and J 6 bases short, with 16 bases between. The CDR3 protein is CASSLGGARDTQYF. For the CDR3, the DNA is TGTGCCAGCAGCTTAGGGGGGGCACGGGATACGCAGTATTTT.

This chain links TRBV28 with TRBJ1-2; the D is unclear. The V gene lost 1 base and the J gene lost 1 base, with 16 bases spanning the gap. Germline V gene data show CDR1 as MDHEN and CDR2 as SYDVKM. The CDR3 runs 17 residues. In DNA, the CDR3 is TGTGCCAGCAGTTTATTGTCTTGGGCCTCAGATAACTATGGCTACACCTTC. Translation gives CASSLLSWASDNYGYTF.

This chain connects TRBV7-2 to TRBJ2-7, with D possibly being TRBD2 (6 bases). V was shortened by 4 bases and J by 4 bases, with 11 bases between the two germline ends. CDR3 size: 13 residues. CDR1 SGHTA and CDR2 FQGNSA come from the germline V gene. The CDR3 region is CASSSGGSYEQYF. CDR3 in DNA: TGTGCCAGCAGCTCTGGAGGGAGTTACGAGCAGTACTTC.

The chain employs TRBV9 and TRBJ1-3; D call uncertain. The V gene lost 0 bases and the J gene lost 2 bases, with 12 bases spanning the gap. This CDR3 contains 16 residues. The germline V gene encodes CDR1 SGDLS and CDR2 YYNGEE. This CDR3 is CASSVDRREAGNTIYF. Here the CDR3 DNA reads TGTGCCAGCAGCGTAGATCGCCGGGAGGCTGGAAACACCATATATTTT. The whole variable domain, filled in from reference TRBV9 and TRBJ1-3, reads DSGVTQTPKHLITATGQRVTLRCSPRSGDLSVYWYQQSLDQGLQFLIQYYNGEERAKGNILERFSAQQFPDLHSELNLSSLELGDSALYFCASSVDRREAGNTIYFGEGSWLTVV.

This clone occurred a few times. Other DNA variants within this sample encode the same CDR3. CDR3 loop: CASSPDPYEQYF. CDR3 in DNA: TGTGCCAGCTCACCCGACCCCTACGAGCAGTACTTC. The J gene is TRBJ2-7, the V gene TRBV18, with unresolved D. CDR3 length: 12 residues. V was pared by 3 bases and J by 2 bases, with 5 bases between. From germline, CDR1 is KGHSH and CDR2 LQKENI.

V is TRBV6-4 and J is TRBJ1-5; D not resolved. Trimming stripped 3 bases from V and 4 bases from J, with 13 bases between. Germline assignment: CDR1 MRHNA and CDR2 SNTAGT. This CDR3 spans 15 amino acids. The CDR3 loop is CASSDLNDWNQPQHF. Here the CDR3 DNA reads TGTGCCAGCAGTGATCTCAACGATTGGAATCAGCCCCAGCATTTT.

V is TRBV28 and J is TRBJ2-7; 11 bases fit TRBD2. The length of the CDR3 is 15 residues. The germline V gene has CDR1 MDHEN and CDR2 SYDVKM. Losses at the gene ends were 3 bases for V and 8 bases for J; bases not matched to a gene: 9. The CDR3 spells CASSLATSGAWKQYF. The CDR3 region has the DNA TGTGCCAGCAGTTTGGCGACTAGCGGGGCCTGGAAGCAGTACTTC.

V gene TRBV29-1 combines with J gene TRBJ1-1, with D uncertain. Germline CDR1 reads SQVTM; CDR2 reads ANQGSEA. Trimming stripped 7 bases from V and 3 bases from J, with 15 bases between. The CDR3 is 13 residues long. CDR3 DNA sequence: TGCAGCGCCAGAGAGGTTGGGGACACTGAAGCTTTCTTT. The encoded protein is CSAREVGDTEAFF.

The chain employs TRBV19 and TRBJ2-3, with TRBD2 matching 9 bases. CDR3 size: 17 residues. The V gene's germline CDR1 is LNHDA and CDR2 SQIVND (reference sequence). V lost 2 bases and J lost 3; bases outside the gene matches: 9. The CDR3 loop is CASSIFAGGVRTDTQYF. The CDR3, as DNA: TGTGCCAGTAGTATATTTGCGGGAGGGGTGCGGACAGATACGCAGTATTTT.

V is TRBV7-3 and J is TRBJ2-7; D is undetermined. V lost 5 bases to trimming and J lost 0 bases, with 14 bases between them. CDR1 and CDR2 from the germline V gene are SGHTA and FQGTGA. The length of the CDR3 is 15 residues. The CDR3 here is CASSLQIGSSYEQYF. DNA for the CDR3: TGTGCCAGCAGCCTCCAGATTGGGTCCTCCTACGAGCAGTACTTC.

The chain uses TRBV4-1 and TRBJ2-5; a possible D gene is TRBD1 (6 bases). The germline gives CDR1 MGHRA, CDR2 YSYEKL. The CDR3 runs 14 residues. V was pared by 4 bases and J by 2 bases, with 11 bases between. DNA for the CDR3: TGCGCCAGCAGCCGGCGGACAGAACAAGAGACCCAGTACTTC. Protein: CASSRRTEQETQYF.

The V call is TRBV2, the J call TRBJ1-2, with D tentatively TRBD1 (5 bases). Trimming took 1 base from V and 8 from J, leaving 11 bases between them. CDR1 is SNHLY and CDR2 is FYNNEI in the germline V gene. The CDR3 is 13 amino acids. The CDR3 sequence is CASSEVGGEGYTF. As DNA, the CDR3 is TGTGCCAGCAGTGAAGTTGGGGGAGAGGGCTACACCTTC. The whole variable domain, filled in from reference TRBV2 and TRBJ1-2, reads EPEVTQTPSHQVTQMGQEVILRCVPISNHLYFYWYRQILGQKVEFLVSFYNNEISEKSEIFDDQFSVERPDGSNFTLKIRSTKLEDSAMYFCASSEVGGEGYTFGSGTRLTVV.

This clone was found a few times. The gene calls are TRBV5-1 and TRBJ2-2; 7 bases map to TRBD2. The CDR3 runs 15 residues. J was trimmed by 4 bases and V by 0 bases; bases with no gene match: 3. Looked up from germline, CDR1 is SGHRS and CDR2 is YFSETQ. The CDR3 loop is CASSLAASGTGELFF. CDR3 nucleotide sequence: TGCGCCAGCAGCTTGGCGGCTAGCGGCACCGGGGAGCTGTTTTTT.